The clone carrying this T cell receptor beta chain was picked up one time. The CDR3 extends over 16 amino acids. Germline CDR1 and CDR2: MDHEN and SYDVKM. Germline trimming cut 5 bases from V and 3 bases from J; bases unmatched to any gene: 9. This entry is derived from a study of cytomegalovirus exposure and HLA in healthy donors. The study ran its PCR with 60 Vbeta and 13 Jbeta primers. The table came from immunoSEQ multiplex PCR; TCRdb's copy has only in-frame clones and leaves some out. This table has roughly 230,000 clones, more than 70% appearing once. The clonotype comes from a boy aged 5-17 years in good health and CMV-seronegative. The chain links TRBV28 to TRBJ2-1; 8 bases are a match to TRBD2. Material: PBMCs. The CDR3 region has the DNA TGTGCCAGCAGTCCACGGGGGACTAGGGGCTACAATGAGCAGTTCTTC. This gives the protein CASSPRGTRGYNEQFF.